Listed below are T cell receptor beta chains from one sample, sequenced in a study of blood T cells in healthy people across ages. Via MiXCR, TCRdb re-called the 5' RACE reads, giving one row per CDR3 protein. The sample lists about a million distinct CDR3 sequences, 30% to 40% occurring once. Specimen: blood. The receptors were sampled from a young man in good health. Each CDR3 is given with its conserved first and last residue. A D gene is named only where the DNA matches it firmly. Size tells how often a clone was seen (once, few, many) or the class of an expanded clone, and some rows leave it out.

clone_size: .; d_call: TRBD1; cdr3_length: 17; j_call: TRBJ2-3; v_call: TRBV27; cdr3_nt: TGTGCCAGCAGTATAGACAGGGGGCGGATCGCCACAGATACGCAGTATTTT; cdr3_aa: CASSIDRGRIATDTQYF
clone_size: .; d_call: .; cdr3_length: 13; j_call: TRBJ1-1; v_call: TRBV27; cdr3_nt: TGTGCCAGCAGTGCCATACAGTACACTGAAGCTTTCTTT; cdr3_aa: CASSAIQYTEAFF
clone_size: .; d_call: .; cdr3_length: 16; j_call: TRBJ2-2; v_call: TRBV5-1; cdr3_nt: TGCGCCAGCAGCTTCCTTCCCGGAATAGACACCGGGGAGCTGTTTTTT; cdr3_aa: CASSFLPGIDTGELFF
clone_size: once; d_call: TRBD1; cdr3_length: 15; j_call: TRBJ1-2; v_call: TRBV7-8; cdr3_nt: TGCGCCAGCAGAACCGGGACAGGGAACTTTGATGGCTACACCTTC; cdr3_aa: CASRTGTGNFDGYTF
clone_size: .; d_call: .; cdr3_length: 15; j_call: TRBJ2-1; v_call: TRBV12-3/TRBV12-4; cdr3_nt: TGTGCCAGCAGCGCAGAGACAGCCTCCTACAATGAGCAGTTCTTC; cdr3_aa: CASSAETASYNEQFF
clone_size: .; d_call: TRBD1; cdr3_length: 15; j_call: TRBJ1-1; v_call: TRBV20-1; cdr3_nt: TGCAGTGCTAGGAGAATAGGGACAGCGAACACTGAAGCTTTCTTT; cdr3_aa: CSARRIGTANTEAFF
clone_size: .; d_call: TRBD1; cdr3_length: 14; j_call: TRBJ1-1; v_call: TRBV5-1; cdr3_nt: TGCGCCAGCACTGGGACAGGGGGAGGCACTGAAGCTTTCTTT; cdr3_aa: CASTGTGGGTEAFF
clone_size: .; d_call: TRBD1; cdr3_length: 15; j_call: TRBJ1-5; v_call: TRBV12-3/TRBV12-4; cdr3_nt: TGTGCCAGCAGTTTAACAGGGGGCTTGGGTCAGCCCCAGCATTTT; cdr3_aa: CASSLTGGLGQPQHF
clone_size: .; d_call: .; cdr3_length: 15; j_call: TRBJ1-3; v_call: TRBV12-3/TRBV12-4; cdr3_nt: TGTGCCAGCATTCCCGGACGGATCTCTGGAAACACCATATATTTT; cdr3_aa: CASIPGRISGNTIYF
clone_size: .; d_call: .; cdr3_length: 16; j_call: TRBJ2-2; v_call: TRBV4-3; cdr3_nt: TGCGCCAGCAGCCAAGATCTGGGCAGCAACACCGGGGAGCTGTTTTTT; cdr3_aa: CASSQDLGSNTGELFF
clone_size: .; d_call: .; cdr3_length: 11; j_call: TRBJ1-2; v_call: TRBV9; cdr3_nt: TGTGCCACCGGGGGGGGCGCAGGCTACACCTTC; cdr3_aa: CATGGGAGYTF
clone_size: few; d_call: .; cdr3_length: 14; j_call: TRBJ1-5; v_call: TRBV27; cdr3_nt: TGTGCCAGCAGTTTATACCGTTCTAATCAGCCCCAGCATTTT; cdr3_aa: CASSLYRSNQPQHF
clone_size: few; d_call: .; cdr3_length: 12; j_call: TRBJ2-7; v_call: TRBV6-1; cdr3_nt: TGTGCCAGCAGTGAAGGTCGATTGGGGCAGTACTTC; cdr3_aa: CASSEGRLGQYF